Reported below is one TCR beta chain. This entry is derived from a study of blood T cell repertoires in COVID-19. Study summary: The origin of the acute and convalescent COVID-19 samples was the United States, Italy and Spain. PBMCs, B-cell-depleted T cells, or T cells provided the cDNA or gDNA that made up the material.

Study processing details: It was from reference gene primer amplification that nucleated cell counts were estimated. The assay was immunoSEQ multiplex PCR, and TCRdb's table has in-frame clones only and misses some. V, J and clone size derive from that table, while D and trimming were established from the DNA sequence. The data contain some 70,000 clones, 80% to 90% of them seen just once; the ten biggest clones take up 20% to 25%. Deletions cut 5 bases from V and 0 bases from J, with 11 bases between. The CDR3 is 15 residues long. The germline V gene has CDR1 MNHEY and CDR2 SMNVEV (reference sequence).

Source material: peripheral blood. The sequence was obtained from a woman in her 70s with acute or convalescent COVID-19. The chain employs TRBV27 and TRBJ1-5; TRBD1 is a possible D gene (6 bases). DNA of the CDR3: TGTGCCAGCAGTACTCGGGACAATAGCAATCAGCCCCAGCATTTT. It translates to CASSTRDNSNQPQHF.